One sample yielded the 25 T cell receptor beta chains listed below, sequenced in a study of T cells after yellow fever vaccination. From the 5' RACE reads, TCRdb called clonotypes with MiXCR, one entry per CDR3 protein. The table shows a few hundred thousand distinct CDR3 sequences, with 3% to 4.5% occurring only once. The sequenced sample was PBMCs, obtained 5 days after the yellow fever booster vaccination. The receptors derive from a man aged 18 to 35 who received the YFV17D yellow fever vaccine.

The chain employs TRBV6-2 or TRBV6-3 and TRBJ2-6, with TRBD1 identical over 8 bases. The CDR3 runs to 16 residues. V lost 5 bases and J lost 2; bases outside the gene matches: 5. Germline values: CDR1 MNHEY, CDR2 SVGEGT. The CDR3 is CASSGSGGAGANVLTF. In DNA, the CDR3 is TGTGCCAGCAGTGGATCAGGGGGCGCTGGGGCCAACGTCCTGACTTTC.

This clonotype was found a few times. The chain joins TRBV25-1 to TRBJ2-5; D possibly corresponds to TRBD1 (6 bases). Germline loops: CDR1 MGHDK, CDR2 SYGVNS. V lost 3 bases to trimming and J lost 2 bases, with 16 bases between them. The CDR3 spans 16 residues. CDR3 nucleotides: TGTGCCAGCAGTGACGTAGGGGGACAAATACAAGAGACCCAGTACTTC. This sequence encodes CASSDVGGQIQETQYF.

This clonotype was seen repeatedly, ten times or more. V gene TRBV29-1 combines with J gene TRBJ1-2; the match to TRBD1 covers 12 bases. Germline V gene sequence: CDR1 SQVTM, CDR2 ANQGSEA. The J segment lost 8 bases and the V segment lost 7 bases, leaving 8 bases of the junction unmatched. The CDR3 is 13 residues long. The chain's CDR3 is CSGYRDRGRGYTF. In nucleotides, the CDR3 is TGCAGCGGTTACCGGGACAGGGGGCGCGGCTACACCTTC.

This clonotype has a count of ten or more. V gene TRBV6-5 combines with J gene TRBJ1-2, with a tentative D call TRBD1 (6 bases). Per the germline V gene, CDR1 is MNHEY and CDR2 is SVGAGI. V dropped 5 bases and J dropped 4 bases, with 11 bases sitting between them. The CDR3 covers 13 residues. CDR3: CASSRSGAYGYTF. The CDR3 DNA sequence: TGTGCCAGCAGTCGATCAGGGGCCTATGGCTACACCTTC.

This chain links TRBV11-2 with TRBJ2-3; the match to TRBD2 covers 7 bases. Germline CDR1 SGHAT, CDR2 FQNNGV. The CDR3 loop spans 17 amino acids. V was pared by 2 bases and J by 0 bases, with 8 bases of the junction left unmatched. The CDR3 reads CASSLSPAGYSTDTQYF. CDR3 bases: TGTGCCAGCAGCTTAAGTCCAGCGGGGTATAGCACAGATACGCAGTATTTT.

In this sample, this clonotype turned up a few times. The junction and the germline gene differ at one end; a read error may be behind it. The V and J genes are TRBV20-1 and TRBJ1-2; D ambiguous. This CDR3 is built from 12 residues. Per germline, CDR1 DFQATT and CDR2 SNEGSKA (reference sequence). The CDR3 loop is CSARRGLYGYTF. The CDR3 DNA reads TGCAGCGCTAGAAGAGGGCTCTATGGCTACACCTTC.

This clonotype was picked up many times. This chain joins TRBV5-1 and TRBJ2-5, with unresolved D. The CDR3 loop spans 15 amino acids. CDR1 is SGHRS and CDR2 is YFSETQ in the germline V gene. V dropped 4 bases and J dropped 1 base, with 14 bases sitting between them. CDR3: CASSPGHGSQETQYF. DNA for the CDR3: TGCGCCAGCAGCCCCGGCCATGGCAGCCAAGAGACCCAGTACTTC.

The chain employs TRBV3-1 and TRBJ1-2; D may be TRBD1 (6 bases). V shed 0 bases and J shed 4 bases, with 15 bases lying between them. From germline, CDR1 is LGHDT and CDR2 YNNKEL (reference sequence). The CDR3 covers 16 residues. The CDR3 region has the DNA TGTGCCAGCAGCCAAGATCCCCGGACAGTTATCTATGGCTACACCTTC. It encodes CASSQDPRTVIYGYTF.

The rearrangement joins TRBV3-1 to TRBJ1-2; possible D gene TRBD1, 5 bases. The CDR3 totals 14 residues. The V gene's germline CDR1 is LGHDT and CDR2 YNNKEL (reference sequence). The V gene lost 6 bases and the J gene lost 3 bases, with 14 bases spanning the gap. The CDR3 nucleotides read TGTGCCAGCAGACCGACAGCCTTAGACTATGGCTACACCTTC. Protein sequence: CASRPTALDYGYTF.

This clonotype was detected only a few times. The CDR3, as DNA: TGTGCCAGCACGCCCACGAGTAGCGGGGGGGCCTCCATCAAAAACATTCAGTACTTC. This sequence encodes CASTPTSSGGASIKNIQYF. The V call is TRBV3-1, the J call TRBJ2-4; 11 bases align to TRBD2. The V segment lost 7 bases and the J segment 3 bases; nucleotides outside the gene matches: 17. The CDR3 is made up of 19 amino acids. Germline assignment: CDR1 LGHDT and CDR2 YNNKEL (reference sequence).

This clonotype was counted ten times or more. The chain combines TRBV7-2 with TRBJ2-3; D not certain. Germline V gene lookup returns CDR1 SGHTA and CDR2 FQGNSA. Trimming left V 6 bases short and J 6 bases short, with 19 bases between. The CDR3 spans 15 residues. The CDR3 DNA is TGTGCCAGCAGTGGAGCCGGGCACACGATGGATACGCAGTATTTT. Its translation is CASSGAGHTMDTQYF.

Many counts were recorded for this clonotype. The chain couples TRBV12-3 or TRBV12-4 to TRBJ1-1, with 8 positions matching TRBD1. CDR3 length: 13 amino acids. V lost 5 bases to trimming and J lost 5 bases; unmatched junction nucleotides: 4. The CDR3 region is CASSLDRETEAFF. The DNA for the CDR3 is TGTGCCAGCAGTCTGGACAGGGAGACTGAAGCTTTCTTT.

This clonotype was observed once. A read error is possible here, since a much larger clone lies one base away. This chain connects TRBV27 to TRBJ2-7; D may be TRBD1 (6 bases). CDR1 MNHEY and CDR2 SMNVEV come from the germline V gene (reference sequence). CDR3 length: 14 amino acids. CDR3 sequence reads: CASCLVRQGSEQYF. The CDR3 DNA is TGTGCCAGCTGTTTAGTCCGCCAGGGGTCGGAGCAGTACTTC.

This clonotype appeared once. The chain employs TRBV5-4 and TRBJ2-7; TRBD1 agrees at 8 bases. Trimming cost V 4 bases and J 5 bases; bases outside gene matches: 5. Germline CDR1 is SGHNT and CDR2 is YYREEE (reference sequence). The CDR3 extends over 13 amino acids. CDR3 DNA sequence: TGTGCCAGCAGCCCGGACAGGGCCAACGAGCAGTACGTC. Its protein product is CASSPDRANEQYV.

This clonotype was seen many times. The genes are TRBV7-9 and TRBJ2-5; D is unclear. The germline V and J ends were trimmed by 1 base and 4 bases, with 10 bases remaining between them. CDR3 length: 14 residues. The germline V gene has CDR1 SEHNR and CDR2 FQNEAQ (reference sequence). The CDR3 region is CASSLVVTGETQYF. DNA for the CDR3: TGTGCCAGCAGCTTAGTAGTAACCGGAGAGACCCAGTACTTC.

In this sample, this clonotype turned up once. A read error may account for a junction end that differs from germline. This chain connects TRBV7-9 to TRBJ2-1; 7 nucleotides line up with TRBD1. Germline CDR1 is SEHNR and CDR2 is FQNEAQ (reference sequence). The CDR3 runs to 17 residues. This CDR3 reads CTSTLMTGNSYLGEQFF. Written as DNA, the CDR3 is TGTACCAGCACCCTTATGACAGGGAACTCGTATTTGGGTGAGCAGTTCTTC.

The gene calls are TRBV7-9 and TRBJ2-5; weak D call: TRBD2 (5 bases). CDR3 length equals 14 residues. In germline, CDR1 is SEHNR, CDR2 FQNEAQ (reference sequence). V was cut by 2 bases and J by 2 bases, with 9 bases left in between. This CDR3 is CASSLFKRQETQYF. DNA of the CDR3: TGTGCCAGCAGCTTATTCAAGCGGCAAGAGACCCAGTACTTC. Full variable domain (rest looked up from reference TRBV7-9 and TRBJ2-5): DTGVSQNPRHKITKRGQNVTFRCDPISEHNRLYWYRQTLGQGPEFLTYFQNEAQLEKSRLLSDRFSAERPKGSFSTLEIQRTEQGDSAMYLCASSLFKRQETQYFGPGTRLLVL.

This clonotype was picked up a small number of times. The chain links TRBV5-1 to TRBJ2-7, with 10 bases aligning to TRBD2. This CDR3 has 15 amino acids. V was pared by 2 bases and J by 0 bases, with 2 bases of the junction left unmatched. Germline V gene lookup returns CDR1 SGHRS and CDR2 YFSETQ. The CDR3 here is CASSFVAGGSYEQYV. CDR3 sequence (DNA): TGCGCCAGCAGCTTCGTAGCGGGGGGCTCCTACGAGCAGTACGTC.

J is TRBJ2-7 and V is TRBV7-6; 9 bases line up with TRBD1. CDR3 length equals 16 residues. Germline CDR1 SGHVS, CDR2 FNYEAQ. V trimming: 1 base; J trimming: 5 bases; junction bases outside the gene matches: 9. The CDR3 DNA is TGTGCCAGCAGCTTAGGCCCCGGACAGGGGTATAACGAGCAGTACTTC. Translated: CASSLGPGQGYNEQYF.

The sample holds a few counts of this clonotype. The chain employs TRBV5-1 and TRBJ1-5; no reliable D call. CDR1 is SGHRS and CDR2 is YFSETQ in the germline V gene. Trimming took 4 bases from V and 0 from J, leaving 11 bases between them. The CDR3 has 15 amino acids. The CDR3 region has the DNA TGCGCCAGCAGCCCTGGGCACACTAGCAATCAGCCCCAGCATTTT. Encoded protein: CASSPGHTSNQPQHF.

This clonotype has only a few counts. This chain connects TRBV14 to TRBJ1-6; D is ambiguous. The CDR3 spans 15 residues. Trimming stripped 2 bases from V and 8 bases from J, with 13 bases between. Germline V gene data show CDR1 as SGHDN and CDR2 as FVKESK. In nucleotides, the CDR3 is TGTGCCAGCAGCCAATATGGGGTGAAGGATTCACCCCTCCACTTT. Translated, it gives CASSQYGVKDSPLHF.

This chain uses TRBV12-5 with TRBJ2-1; D is tentatively TRBD1 or TRBD2 (5 bases each). CDR3 length equals 14 residues. Germline V gene lookup returns CDR1 LGHNT and CDR2 FRNRAP. V lost 3 bases, J lost 4 bases, and 10 bases lay in between. The CDR3 reads CASGFRDVYNEQFF. In DNA, the CDR3 is TGTGCTAGTGGTTTCCGGGACGTATACAATGAGCAGTTCTTC.

The sample holds many counts of this clonotype. The chain employs TRBV6-2 or TRBV6-3 and TRBJ2-7; D gene ambiguous. V was clipped by 4 bases and J by 5 bases, with 21 bases between them. The CDR3 covers 16 residues. Germline lookup yields CDR1 MNHEY and CDR2 SVGEGT. Written as DNA, the CDR3 is TGTGCCAGCAGTTGGACCAGGCTCCCGGCGGCGGACGAGCAGTACTTC. Translated, it gives CASSWTRLPAADEQYF.

The V and J genes are TRBV5-6 and TRBJ2-5, with D tentatively TRBD1 or TRBD2 (6 bases each). With 0 bases removed from V and 7 bases from J, the gap between germline ends came to 19 bases. The CDR3 extends over 16 amino acids. The germline CDR1 and CDR2 sequences are SGHDT and YYEEEE. Here the CDR3 reads CASSLASGAKKRTQYF. The CDR3 DNA reads as TGTGCCAGCAGCTTGGCCTCGGGGGCAAAAAAGAGGACCCAGTACTTC. The whole variable domain, filled in from reference TRBV5-6 and TRBJ2-5, reads DAGVTQSPTHLIKTRGQQVTLRCSPKSGHDTVSWYQQALGQGPQFIFQYYEEEERQRGNFPDRFSGHQFPNYSSELNVNALLLGDSALYLCASSLASGAKKRTQYFGPGTRLLVL.

The table lists this clonotype with many counts. The V gene is TRBV7-9, the J gene TRBJ1-1; a possible D gene is TRBD1 (6 bases). Germline loops: CDR1 SEHNR, CDR2 FQNEAQ (reference sequence). CDR3 length: 15 amino acids. V dropped 4 bases and J dropped 5 bases, with 17 bases sitting between them. Written as DNA, the CDR3 is TGTGCCAGCAGCTCTCGGGGGGGCCGGTGGACTGAAGCTTTCTTT. Protein sequence: CASSSRGGRWTEAFF.